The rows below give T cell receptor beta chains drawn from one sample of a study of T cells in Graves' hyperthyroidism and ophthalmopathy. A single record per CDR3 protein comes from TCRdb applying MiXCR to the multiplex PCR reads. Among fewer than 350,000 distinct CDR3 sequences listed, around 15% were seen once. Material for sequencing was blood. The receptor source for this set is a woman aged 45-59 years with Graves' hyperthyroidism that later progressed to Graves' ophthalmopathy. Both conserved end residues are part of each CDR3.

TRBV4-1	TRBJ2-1	CASSQDQDYLNEQFF
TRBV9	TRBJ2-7	CASSVAEGSYEQYF
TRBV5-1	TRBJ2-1	CASSNGLAGLINEQFF
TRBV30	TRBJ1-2	CAWSVMDTNYGYTF
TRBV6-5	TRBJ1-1	CASSYSSRAVNTEAFF
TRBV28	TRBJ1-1	CASRLGRSEAFF
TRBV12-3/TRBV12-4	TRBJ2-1	CASSLLAGGLNEQFF
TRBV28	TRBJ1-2	CASGRNNGYTF
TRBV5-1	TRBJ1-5	CASSLDWGAQPQHF
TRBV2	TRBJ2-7	CASSEAWGSNEQYF
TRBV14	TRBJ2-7	CASSPDRGEQYF
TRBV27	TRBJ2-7	CASSQKGATGTYEQYF
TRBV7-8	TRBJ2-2	CASSFGDRGLGSNTGELFF
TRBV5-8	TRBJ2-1	CASSIQGAGNEQFF
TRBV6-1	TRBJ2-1	CASSSGTSGTYNEQFF
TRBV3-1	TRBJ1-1	CASSQDAGLEAFF
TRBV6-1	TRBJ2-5	CASSEWASGSVGETQYF